This T cell receptor beta chain was captured by sequencing in a study of identical twins. Template switching supplied a universal primer site; unique molecular identifiers were carried on the cDNA. TCRdb processed the 5' RACE reads anew with MiXCR; each CDR3 protein has one entry. The top ten clones hold 10% of a sample with about 240,000 distinct CDR3 sequences, 10% of them seen once. Study observations and caveats: Whereas memory repertoires showed no such difference, abundant cord blood beta clonotypes carried fewer insertions.

This CDR3 spans 12 amino acids. Germline CDR1 and CDR2: SQVTM and ANQGSEA. The V gene lost 3 bases and the J gene lost 3 bases, with 8 bases spanning the gap. This clonotype was counted only a few times. The antigen remains undetermined. This chain joins TRBV29-1 and TRBJ1-2; perhaps TRBD1 as D (6 bases). The receptor's source is a man between 45 and 60 years old in good health. The source material was memory T cells sorted from blood. The CDR3 loop is CSVDKGDYGYTF. CDR3 DNA sequence: TGCAGCGTTGATAAGGGGGACTATGGCTACACCTTC.